The clone carrying this T cell receptor beta chain was seen more than once but under ten times. The V gene lost 3 bases and the J gene lost 0 bases, with 9 bases spanning the gap. Germline CDR1 reads SGHRS; CDR2 reads YFSETQ. The CDR3 extends over 14 amino acids. Categorization into cohorts depended on clinical history that participants reported. Recovered status applied to Cohort 3 donors who had two consecutive negative PCRs. It also applied to those with clearance or with symptom resolution. This sample is drawn from a study of blood T cell repertoires in COVID-19. About the research overall: Sample material is recorded as cDNA or gDNA derived from T cells, B-cell-depleted T cells, or PBMCs.

In the source study's methods: Estimation of nucleated cell counts was performed using reference gene primer amplification. Sequenced by immunoSEQ multiplex PCR; TCRdb stores in-frame clones only, minus some. V, J and clone size derive from that table, while D and trimming were established from the DNA sequence. The profile covers approximately 150,000 clones, with less than 90% appearing a single time and 8% taken by the ten largest. The chain is built from TRBV5-1 and TRBJ1-1; D unresolved. The sequence was obtained from a woman aged 45-65 years who had recovered from COVID-19. What was sequenced was PBMCs or T cells enriched from blood (not recorded which). The CDR3 sequence: CASSSQRMNTEAFF. For the CDR3, the DNA is TGCGCCAGCAGCTCTCAGCGTATGAACACTGAAGCTTTCTTT.